This is a list of T cell receptor beta chains from one sample in a study of cytotoxic CD8 clonotypes in ibrutinib-treated CLL. This table comes from immunoSEQ multiplex PCR, and its TCRdb copy is limited to in-frame clones, with some not included. The table includes 150,000 or so clones, around 80% detected once. Here the sequenced sample was PBMCs, taken after 24 months of ibrutinib treatment. These receptors were obtained from a human donor with chronic lymphocytic leukemia. Each CDR3 is given with its conserved first and last residue. Fields, in order: J gene, V gene, CDR3 protein.

J: TRBJ2-7; V: TRBV4-3; CDR3: CASSQLAGTYEQYF
J: TRBJ1-1; V: TRBV6-5; CDR3: CASSSWRATEAFF
J: TRBJ2-7; V: TRBV30; CDR3: CAWSRGRRAYEQYF
J: TRBJ2-7; V: TRBV5-1; CDR3: CASRDRADGEQYF
J: TRBJ2-7; V: TRBV6-5; CDR3: CASSSWTSGRYEQYF
J: TRBJ1-1; V: TRBV28; CDR3: CASSFSITDTEAFF
J: TRBJ2-7; V: TRBV2; CDR3: CASGELDKYF
J: TRBJ2-5; V: TRBV7-9; CDR3: CASSVETQYF
J: TRBJ1-5; V: TRBV2; CDR3: CASSSGTGAPQHF
J: TRBJ2-1; V: TRBV19; CDR3: CASSIVASRSSYNEQFF
J: TRBJ2-7; V: TRBV18; CDR3: CASSTDGAQQYF
J: TRBJ2-7; V: TRBV29-1; CDR3: CSVREWGGEQYF
J: TRBJ1-1; V: TRBV30; CDR3: CAWSVLTEAFF
J: TRBJ1-5; V: TRBV6-6; CDR3: CASTGRVDQPQHF
J: TRBJ2-5; V: TRBV15; CDR3: CATSPQTAGKETQYF
J: TRBJ1-2; V: TRBV28; CDR3: CASTDSLNNYGYTF
J: TRBJ2-7; V: TRBV19; CDR3: CASSSPTKFYEQYF
J: TRBJ1-6; V: TRBV7-9; CDR3: CASSPTGGSPLHF
J: TRBJ1-5; V: TRBV6-6; CDR3: CASSYSESRGNQPQHF
J: TRBJ2-2; V: TRBV7-9; CDR3: CASSRGQGGTGELFF
J: TRBJ1-3; V: TRBV29-1; CDR3: CSILTPLTSGNTIYF
J: TRBJ2-7; V: TRBV7-9; CDR3: CASSAARQAVGEQYF
J: TRBJ2-2; V: TRBV7-8; CDR3: CASSPGVPGELFF
J: TRBJ2-7; V: TRBV5-1; CDR3: CASPKSGRTWGEQYF
J: TRBJ2-3; V: TRBV18; CDR3: CASSPPQAGGSYF
J: TRBJ1-4; V: TRBV19; CDR3: CASNYGYWGAAGNEKLFF
J: TRBJ1-5; V: TRBV18; CDR3: CASSPQGVYQPQHF
J: TRBJ1-2; V: TRBV11-2; CDR3: CASSSDRVIYGYTF
J: TRBJ1-1; V: TRBV6-5; CDR3: CASRNRDLEGTEAFF
J: TRBJ2-5; V: TRBV7-2; CDR3: CASSRDRQETQYF
J: TRBJ2-6; V: TRBV19; CDR3: CASIPGSGANVLTF
J: TRBJ1-1; V: TRBV5-5; CDR3: CASSLPGGYTEAFF
J: TRBJ1-1; V: TRBV6-5; CDR3: CASSLTGVGTAEAFF
J: TRBJ2-1; V: TRBV5-3; CDR3: CASSDTSGNYNEQFF
J: TRBJ2-7; V: TRBV28; CDR3: CASTRWAERYEQYF
J: TRBJ1-1; V: TRBV6-1; CDR3: CASFPRAQNTEAFF
J: TRBJ2-1; V: TRBV5-8; CDR3: CASSLGQGDSYNEQFF
J: TRBJ1-2; V: TRBV6-5; CDR3: CASRRSNYGYTF
J: TRBJ2-2; V: TRBV5-6; CDR3: CASSLGTGWTANTGELFF
J: TRBJ2-2; V: TRBV9; CDR3: CASRPGQGAGTGELFF
J: TRBJ1-2; V: TRBV6-4; CDR3: CASSDSAQPNYGYTF
J: TRBJ1-4; V: TRBV9; CDR3: CASSGQGRSEKLFF
J: TRBJ2-7; V: TRBV27; CDR3: CASSLRQGTYEQYF
J: TRBJ1-5; V: TRBV5-8; CDR3: CASSVPGQGYSNQPQHF
J: TRBJ1-2; V: TRBV11-2; CDR3: CATRLPRQGHYGYTF
J: TRBJ2-7; V: TRBV27; CDR3: CASSLQGGYEQYF
J: TRBJ2-7; V: TRBV7-8; CDR3: CASSFRASSYEQYF
J: TRBJ1-2; V: TRBV7-3; CDR3: CASSFTGRKPDGYTF
J: TRBJ2-1; V: TRBV2; CDR3: CASKDYPEQFF
J: TRBJ1-1; V: TRBV10-1; CDR3: CASSESWGTEAFF
J: TRBJ1-2; V: TRBV9; CDR3: CASSVTRGPYGYTF
J: TRBJ1-2; V: TRBV19; CDR3: CASSESAYGYTF
J: TRBJ1-4; V: TRBV6-5; CDR3: CASSSGGFPTNEKLFF
J: TRBJ1-2; V: TRBV28; CDR3: CASFSGNNGYTF
J: TRBJ2-3; V: TRBV5-1; CDR3: CASSLVGGSTDTQYF